This entry lists 26 T cell receptor beta chains sequenced from one sample in a study of CD8 T cells in ankylosing spondylitis (dated by TCRdb to about 2017). Libraries came from 5' RACE. The instrument given in TCRdb is Illumina MiSeq. Starting from the raw public reads, TCRdb applied fastp trimming at Q25, assembled clones with MiXCR and retained in-frame beta chains. Rows merge per CDR3 protein into single entries with the most common DNA and genes. The sample yields approximately 16,000 distinct CDR3 sequences; roughly 8% were counted once. The leading ten clones occupy approximately 33% of the sample. Sequencing was done on a sample of blood. The source is a male donor with ankylosing spondylitis or in good health (not recorded which).

This clonotype was detected many times. This chain links TRBV27 with TRBJ1-1, with D hard to call. Germline V lookup: CDR1 MNHEY, CDR2 SMNVEV (reference sequence). The CDR3 contains 13 residues. V was shortened by 5 bases and J by 4 bases, with 11 bases between the two germline ends. CDR3 in amino acids: CASSPGRVTEAFF. The CDR3 DNA sequence: TGTGCCAGCAGTCCCGGACGCGTCACTGAAGCTTTCTTT.

This clonotype was picked up a small number of times. CDR3 protein: CASRSLESNQPQHF. DNA for the CDR3: TGTGCCAGCAGGAGTTTGGAGAGCAATCAGCCCCAGCATTTT. The gene calls are TRBV6-1 and TRBJ1-5; no reliable D call. Deletions cut 6 bases from V and 1 base from J, with 10 bases between. This CDR3 region has 14 residues. The germline V gene encodes CDR1 MNHNS and CDR2 SASEGT.

The table lists this clonotype with a few counts. The chain employs TRBV20-1 and TRBJ1-4; no firm D call. The germline gives CDR1 DFQATT, CDR2 SNEGSKA (reference sequence). This CDR3 region has 13 residues. The CDR3 DNA sequence: TGCAGCGCTTTCCCTGCAACTAATGAAAAACTGTTTTTT. Translating it yields CSAFPATNEKLFF.

Many counts were recorded for this clonotype. J is TRBJ2-1 and V is TRBV28, with D tentatively TRBD2 (5 bases). The germline gives CDR1 MDHEN, CDR2 SYDVKM. CDR3 size: 15 residues. V gave up 5 bases and J gave up 6 bases, with 17 bases separating them. Here the CDR3 reads CASSRPRMAGNEQFF. In nucleotides, the CDR3 is TGTGCCAGCAGTCGGCCCCGAATGGCGGGCAATGAGCAGTTCTTC.

This clonotype appeared many times. V and J are TRBV20-1 and TRBJ2-3; 7 bases agree with TRBD2. CDR1 and CDR2 (germline): DFQATT, SNEGSKA (reference sequence). After removal of 5 bases from V and 2 bases from J, the junction contained 13 bases not matched to a gene. The CDR3 is 16 residues long. CDR3 loop: CSAQGVAGESTDTQYF. The CDR3 DNA is TGCAGTGCTCAAGGGGTCGCGGGGGAGTCCACAGATACGCAGTATTTT.

This clonotype was picked up many times. This sequence joins TRBV4-2 and TRBJ1-1; D unclear. V dropped 1 base and J dropped 5 bases, with 11 bases sitting between them. The CDR3 totals 14 residues. The germline V gene has CDR1 LGHNA and CDR2 YNFKEQ. CDR3 sequence: CASSQGVGSTEAFF. In DNA form, the CDR3 reads TGTGCCAGCAGCCAAGGGGTAGGGTCTACTGAAGCTTTCTTT.

This clonotype has at least ten counts. This sequence joins TRBV20-1 and TRBJ1-1; no clear D. This CDR3 is built from 12 residues. V lost 3 bases and J lost 5, with 10 bases in between. Germline V gives CDR1 DFQATT, CDR2 SNEGSKA (reference sequence). The CDR3 here is CSASTGSTEAFF. DNA of the CDR3: TGCAGTGCTAGTACGGGCAGTACTGAAGCTTTCTTT.

This rearrangement joins TRBV29-1 to TRBJ2-3, with D perhaps TRBD1 (5 bases). Trimming removed 2 bases from V and 10 bases from J, with 10 bases in between. The CDR3 covers 11 residues. The germline gives CDR1 SQVTM, CDR2 ANQGSEA. CDR3 sequence (DNA): TGCAGCGTTGAAAAAGGGGATGCGCAGTATTTT. Its translation: CSVEKGDAQYF.

The chain has TRBV12-3 or TRBV12-4 and TRBJ2-7; D is unresolved. Trimming removed 0 bases at V and 2 bases at J, with 11 bases between. The CDR3 is 15 residues long. The CDR3 DNA reads TGTGCCAGCAGTTTAGCCTCTGGAGTTGCCTACGAGCAGTACTTC. Translated: CASSLASGVAYEQYF.

This clonotype has ten or more counts. The rearrangement uses TRBV4-3 and TRBJ2-7, with 9 nucleotides matching TRBD1. The CDR3 length is 15 residues. Trimming took 3 bases from V and 0 from J; bases not matched to a gene: 3. Germline assignment: CDR1 LGHNA and CDR2 YSLEER. The DNA for the CDR3 is TGCGCCAGCAGCCAGGGGACAGGGAGCTCCTACGAGCAGTACTTC. As protein: CASSQGTGSSYEQYF.

This clonotype was found many times. The genes are TRBV20-1 and TRBJ2-1; 11 bases match TRBD2. Losses at the gene ends were 1 base for V and 8 bases for J; bases not matched to a gene: 10. The CDR3 spans 16 residues. CDR1 and CDR2 from the germline V gene are DFQATT and SNEGSKA (reference sequence). CDR3: CSARAPLAGGIHEQFF. The CDR3, as DNA: TGCAGTGCTAGAGCGCCTCTAGCGGGAGGAATCCATGAGCAGTTCTTC.

The chain links TRBV20-1 to TRBJ2-6; the match to TRBD1 covers 11 bases. This CDR3 comprises 17 residues. V lost 6 bases and J lost 1; bases outside the gene matches: 8. Per the germline V gene, CDR1 is DFQATT and CDR2 is SNEGSKA (reference sequence). The CDR3 DNA is TGCAGTGCCCCGGGACAGGGGGGCGCATCTGGGGCCAACGTCCTGACTTTC. Translation gives CSAPGQGGASGANVLTF.

This clonotype was seen a handful of times. V usage is TRBV12-3 or TRBV12-4 and J usage is TRBJ2-3; D remains ambiguous. Trimming pared 0 bases from V and 5 bases from J, leaving 6 bases between. The CDR3 consists of 13 residues. The CDR3 loop is CASSLARRDTQYF. CDR3 coding DNA: TGTGCCAGCAGTTTAGCGCGACGAGATACGCAGTATTTT.

This clonotype has just a few counts. The V and J genes are TRBV12-3 or TRBV12-4 and TRBJ2-3, with 10 bases matching TRBD1. The V and J ends lost 4 bases and 4 bases, in that order; junction bases with no gene match: 5. CDR3 length equals 15 residues. The DNA for the CDR3 is TGTGCCAGCAGTTCCGGACAGGGGGGTCCAGATACGCAGTATTTT. This sequence encodes CASSSGQGGPDTQYF.

This clonotype appeared many times. This chain connects TRBV12-3 or TRBV12-4 to TRBJ2-1; D is unresolved. This CDR3 has 12 residues. V dropped 3 bases and J dropped 7 bases, with 7 bases sitting between them. CDR3 DNA sequence: TGTGCCAGCAGTTTCAATCCGAATGAGCAGTTCTTC. Amino acid sequence: CASSFNPNEQFF.

This clonotype was observed at least ten times. This chain links TRBV20-1 with TRBJ2-1; TRBD2 agrees at 8 bases. This CDR3 region has 14 residues. The V gene end was trimmed by 3 bases and the J gene end by 0 bases; junction bases not matched to a gene: 1. Germline-derived CDR1 and CDR2 are DFQATT and SNEGSKA (reference sequence). DNA for the CDR3: TGCAGTGCTAGGGCGGGGGGCTCCTACAATGAGCAGTTCTTC. Encoded protein: CSARAGGSYNEQFF.

This clonotype has a handful of counts. The rearrangement joins TRBV14 to TRBJ2-4; no definite D call. CDR3 size: 13 residues. Deletions cut 1 base from V and 7 bases from J, with 8 bases between. Germline-derived CDR1 and CDR2 are SGHDN and FVKESK. The CDR3 is CASSQGFGNIQYF. The CDR3 DNA follows: TGTGCCAGCAGCCAAGGCTTCGGGAACATTCAGTACTTC. Full variable domain (remainder filled in from reference TRBV14 and TRBJ2-4): EAGVTQFPSHSVIEKGQTVTLRCDPISGHDNLYWYRRVMGKEIKFLLHFVKESKQDESGMPNNRFLAERTGGTYSTLKVQPAELEDSGVYFCASSQGFGNIQYFGAGTRLSVL.

The V gene is TRBV27, the J gene TRBJ2-3, with D uncertain. Per germline, CDR1 MNHEY and CDR2 SMNVEV (reference sequence). V shed 3 bases and J shed 4 bases, with 8 bases lying between them. The CDR3 contains 13 residues. CDR3 bases: TGTGCCAGCAGTTTTCCCGGGTCAGATACGCAGTATTTT. This translates into CASSFPGSDTQYF.

This clonotype came up many times. The gene calls are TRBV12-3 or TRBV12-4 and TRBJ1-1; D gene unclear. Trimming pared 5 bases from V and 0 bases from J, leaving 7 bases between. The CDR3 has 13 residues. CDR3: CASSRRVNTEAFF. CDR3 nucleotide sequence: TGTGCCAGCAGTCGTCGGGTGAACACTGAAGCTTTCTTT.

There are many counts of this clonotype. This chain connects TRBV5-1 to TRBJ2-3; 8 bases match TRBD1. This CDR3 region has 18 residues. Germline assignment: CDR1 SGHRS and CDR2 YFSETQ. V trimming: 0 bases; J trimming: 4 bases; junction bases outside the gene matches: 13. The CDR3: CASSLAPPGQGRADTQYF. As DNA, the CDR3 is TGCGCCAGCAGCTTGGCCCCTCCAGGACAGGGTCGTGCAGATACGCAGTATTTT.

This clonotype has a count of ten or more. The gene calls are TRBV4-1 and TRBJ2-1; D tentatively reads TRBD1 or TRBD2 (5 bases each). Per the germline V gene, CDR1 is MGHRA and CDR2 is YSYEKL. The CDR3 has 11 residues. With 4 bases removed from V and 9 bases from J, the gap between germline ends came to 7 bases. CDR3 bases: TGCGCCAGCAGCCGAGGGGTTGAGCAGTTCTTC. Protein sequence: CASSRGVEQFF.

This clonotype has only a few counts. The junction departs from germline at one end; a sequencing error may be responsible. This chain uses TRBV11-2 with TRBJ1-1, with unresolved D. Looked up from germline, CDR1 is SGHAT and CDR2 is FQNNGV. CDR3 length equals 11 residues. CDR3 protein: CASSLGLGRDF. As DNA, the CDR3 is TGTGCCAGCAGCTTAGGTCTCGGAAGGGACTTT. Supplemented by reference TRBV11-2 and TRBJ1-1, the full variable domain reads EAGVAQSPRYKIIEKRQSVAFWCNPISGHATLYWYQQILGQGPKLLIQFQNNGVVDDSQLPKDRFSAERLKGVDSTLKIQPAKLEDSAVYLCASSLGLGRDFGQGTRLTVV.

This clonotype was picked up many times. The V gene is TRBV12-3 or TRBV12-4, the J gene TRBJ2-1; 9 bases match TRBD1. Trimming removed 6 bases from V and 6 bases from J; junction bases left unmatched: 9. The CDR3 extends over 15 amino acids. The CDR3 DNA reads TGTGCCAGCAGCCGCGGACAGGGGTTTGGCAATGAGCAGTTCTTC. Residues: CASSRGQGFGNEQFF.

Many counts were recorded for this clonotype. V is TRBV7-2 and J is TRBJ2-3; TRBD2 is a possible D gene (6 bases). The CDR3 loop spans 13 amino acids. Trimming stripped 8 bases from V and 2 bases from J, with 11 bases between. Germline V lookup: CDR1 SGHTA, CDR2 FQGNSA. The CDR3 DNA reads TGTGCCAGCGCGGGACCGAACACAGATACGCAGTATTTT. This gives the protein CASAGPNTDTQYF.

This clonotype was seen more than once but under ten times. The chain joins TRBV5-1 to TRBJ2-5; D perhaps matches TRBD1 (6 bases). The CDR3 has 14 residues. Germline V CDR1 and CDR2: SGHRS, YFSETQ. Trimming left V 4 bases short and J 5 bases short, with 15 bases between. The DNA for the CDR3 is TGCGCCAGCAGCCCCGGGACAAACAGGGAGACCCAGTACTTC. This translates into CASSPGTNRETQYF.

This clonotype was counted at least ten times. V and J are TRBV7-2 and TRBJ2-7, with unresolved D. There are 14 residues in the CDR3. V lost 1 base, J lost 5 bases, and 12 bases lay in between. The germline gives CDR1 SGHTA, CDR2 FQGNSA. Here the CDR3 reads CASSLDLFGHEQYV. CDR3 bases: TGTGCCAGCAGCTTAGACCTCTTCGGCCACGAGCAGTACGTC.